The clone carrying this TCR beta chain was counted ten times or more. As originally analysed: Reference gene primer amplification yielded estimated nucleated cell counts. The method was immunoSEQ multiplex PCR; TCRdb's version includes in-frame clones alone and lacks a portion of them. The V and J calls and the clone size are those of that table, but D and trimming were determined from the DNA. The sample contains under 200,000 clones, roughly 86% of which appear only once. This specimen belongs to a study of blood T cell repertoires in COVID-19. Overall study: Samples came from the United States, Italy and Spain, spanning acute and convalescent COVID-19. PBMCs, B-cell-depleted T cells, or T cells were the source of the cDNA or gDNA that made up the material.

The CDR3 has 15 residues. J lost 7 bases, V lost 7 bases, and 11 bases had no gene match. The V gene's germline CDR1 is MNHNY and CDR2 SVGAGI (reference sequence). The gene calls are TRBV6-6 and TRBJ1-4; 8 bases are a match to TRBD1. The sequenced sample consisted of peripheral blood. This receptor was identified in a man aged 18 to 30 with acute or convalescent COVID-19. As DNA, the CDR3 is TGTGCCAGCAAAGCTCTCGGACAGGGAAGTGAAAAACTGTTTTTT. Encoded protein: CASKALGQGSEKLFF.